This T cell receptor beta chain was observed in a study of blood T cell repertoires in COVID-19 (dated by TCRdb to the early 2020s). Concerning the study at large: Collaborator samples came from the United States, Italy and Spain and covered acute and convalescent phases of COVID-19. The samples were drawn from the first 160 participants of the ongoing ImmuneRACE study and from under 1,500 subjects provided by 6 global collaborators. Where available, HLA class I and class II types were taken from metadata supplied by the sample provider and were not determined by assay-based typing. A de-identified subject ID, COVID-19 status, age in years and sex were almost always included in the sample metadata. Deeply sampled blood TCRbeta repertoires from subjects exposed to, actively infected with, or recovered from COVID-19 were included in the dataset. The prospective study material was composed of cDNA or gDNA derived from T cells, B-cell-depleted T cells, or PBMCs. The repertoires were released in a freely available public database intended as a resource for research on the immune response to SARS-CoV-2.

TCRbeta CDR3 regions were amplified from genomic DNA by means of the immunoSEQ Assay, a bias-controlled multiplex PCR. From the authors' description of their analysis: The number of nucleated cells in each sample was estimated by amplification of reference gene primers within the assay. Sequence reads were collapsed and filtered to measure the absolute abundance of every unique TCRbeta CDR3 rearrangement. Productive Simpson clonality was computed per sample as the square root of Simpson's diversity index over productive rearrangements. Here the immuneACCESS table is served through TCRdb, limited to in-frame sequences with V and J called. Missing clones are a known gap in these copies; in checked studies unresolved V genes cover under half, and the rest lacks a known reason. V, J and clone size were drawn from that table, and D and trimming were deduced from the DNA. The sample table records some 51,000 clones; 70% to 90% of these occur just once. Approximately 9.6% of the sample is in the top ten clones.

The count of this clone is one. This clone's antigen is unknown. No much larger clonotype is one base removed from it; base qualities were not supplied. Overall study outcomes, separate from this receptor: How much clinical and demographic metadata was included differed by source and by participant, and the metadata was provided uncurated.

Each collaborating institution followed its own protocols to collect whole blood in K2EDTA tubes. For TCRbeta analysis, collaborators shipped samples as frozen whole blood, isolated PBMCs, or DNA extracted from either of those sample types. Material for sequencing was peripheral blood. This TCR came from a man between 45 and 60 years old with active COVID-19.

The DNA sequence is given as TGTGCCGGGGGGCTCAGAAGCGGGATCAACAATGAGCAGTTCTTC. Its product reads: CAGGLRSGINNEQFF. The rearranged segments are TRBV6-5 and TRBJ2-1, with TRBD2 as a weak D call on 7 bases. Taken from cysteine to phenylalanine, the CDR3 has 15 residues. This entry keeps only the CDR3 DNA: 45 bases, framed from base 1. Trimming costs V 11 bases and J 5 bases, and their ends lie 22 bases apart. CDR1 and CDR2 were assigned from the germline V gene as MNHEY and SVGAGI.